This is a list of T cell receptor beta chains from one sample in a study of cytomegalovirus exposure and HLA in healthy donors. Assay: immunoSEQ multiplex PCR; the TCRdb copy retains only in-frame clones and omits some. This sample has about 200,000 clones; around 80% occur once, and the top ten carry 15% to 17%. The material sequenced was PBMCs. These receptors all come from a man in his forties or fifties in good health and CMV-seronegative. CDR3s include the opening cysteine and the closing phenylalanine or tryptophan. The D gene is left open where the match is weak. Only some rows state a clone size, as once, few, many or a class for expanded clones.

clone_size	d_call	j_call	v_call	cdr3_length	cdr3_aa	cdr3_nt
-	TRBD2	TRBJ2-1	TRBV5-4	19	CASSSWTSGRPPGYNEQFF	TGTGCCAGCAGTTCATGGACTAGCGGGAGGCCCCCGGGCTACAATGAGCAGTTCTTC
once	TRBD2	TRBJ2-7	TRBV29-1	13	CSVGTGTTYEQYF	TGCAGCGTAGGTACTGGGACTACCTACGAGCAGTACTTC
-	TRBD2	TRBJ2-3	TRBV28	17	CASSTASGEHFTDTQYF	TGTGCCAGCAGTACTGCTAGCGGCGAGCATTTCACAGATACGCAGTATTTT
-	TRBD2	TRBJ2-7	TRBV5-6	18	CASSLFSSLAGGPGEQYF	TGTGCCAGCAGCTTGTTCTCCAGCTTAGCGGGAGGGCCGGGGGAGCAGTACTTC
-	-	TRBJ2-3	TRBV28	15	CASSLPRLGTDTQYF	TGTGCCAGCAGTTTACCCCGACTAGGTACAGATACGCAGTATTTT
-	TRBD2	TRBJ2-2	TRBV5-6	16	CAPSQGLADNTGELFF	TGTGCCCCCAGCCAAGGACTAGCAGACAACACCGGGGAGCTGTTTTTT
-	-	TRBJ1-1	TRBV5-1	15	CASSRTRSLNTEAFF	TGCGCCAGCAGCAGGACACGGAGTTTGAACACTGAAGCTTTCTTT
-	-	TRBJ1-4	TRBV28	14	CASSPLLEREKLFF	TGTGCATCCAGCCCCCTTCTCGAGCGTGAAAAACTGTTTTTT
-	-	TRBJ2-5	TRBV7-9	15	CASSLLGTLKETQYF	TGTGCCAGCAGCTTACTCGGTACTTTAAAAGAGACCCAGTACTTC
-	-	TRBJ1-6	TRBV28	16	CASSSSQGLYNSPLHF	TGTGCCAGCAGTAGTAGCCAGGGGCTTTATAATTCACCCCTCCACTTT
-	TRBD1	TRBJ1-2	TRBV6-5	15	CASSYTDRTGYGYTF	TGTGCCAGCAGTTACACGGACAGGACGGGGTATGGCTACACCTTC
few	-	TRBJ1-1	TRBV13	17	CASSPQEGGIRHTEAFF	TGTGCCAGCAGCCCGCAGGAGGGGGGGATCAGGCACACTGAAGCTTTCTTT
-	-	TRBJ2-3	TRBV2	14	CASKLEGVPDTQYF	TGTGCCAGCAAATTGGAGGGCGTCCCAGATACGCAGTATTTT
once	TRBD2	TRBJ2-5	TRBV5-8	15	CASSTGLAPQETQYF	TGTGCCAGCAGCACGGGACTAGCGCCTCAAGAGACCCAGTACTTC
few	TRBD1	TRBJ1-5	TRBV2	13	CASTGGSGQPQHF	TGTGCCAGCACAGGGGGTTCGGGTCAGCCCCAGCATTTT
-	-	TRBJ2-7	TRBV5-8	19	CASSLYWTRSPWSSYEQYF	TGTGCCAGCAGCTTGTATTGGACACGAAGTCCCTGGAGCTCCTACGAGCAGTACTTC
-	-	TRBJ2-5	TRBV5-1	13	CASSLASSETQYF	TGCGCCAGCAGCTTAGCTAGTTCGGAGACCCAGTACTTC
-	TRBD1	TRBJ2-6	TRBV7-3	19	CASSGHAGQGFSGANVLTF	TGTGCCAGCAGCGGACACGCGGGACAGGGATTCTCTGGGGCCAACGTCCTGACTTTC
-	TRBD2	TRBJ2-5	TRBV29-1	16	CSVKGLAGGWGETQYF	TGCAGCGTCAAGGGACTAGCGGGAGGATGGGGAGAGACCCAGTACTTC
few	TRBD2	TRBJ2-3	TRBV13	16	CASSSRTSGGADTQYF	TGTGCCAGCAGCTCAAGGACTAGCGGGGGGGCAGATACGCAGTATTTT
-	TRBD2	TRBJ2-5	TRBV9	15	CASSLGGGSAETQYF	TGTGCCAGCAGCTTGGGGGGGGGATCAGCGGAGACCCAGTACTTC
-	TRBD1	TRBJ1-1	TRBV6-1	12	CAGQGARTEAFF	TGTGCCGGACAGGGGGCGAGAACTGAAGCTTTCTTT
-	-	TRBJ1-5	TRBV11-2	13	CASSLGAHQPQHF	TGTGCCAGCAGCTTAGGGGCCCATCAGCCCCAGCATTTT
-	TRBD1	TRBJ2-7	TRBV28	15	CASSYGQESSYEQYF	TGTGCCAGCAGTTACGGACAGGAGAGCTCCTACGAGCAGTACTTC
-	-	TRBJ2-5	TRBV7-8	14	CASCSGDGQETQYF	TGTGCCAGCTGCTCGGGGGACGGCCAAGAGACCCAGTACTTC
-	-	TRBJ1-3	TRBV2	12	CASSFSGNTIYF	TGTGCCAGCAGCTTCTCTGGAAACACCATATATTTT
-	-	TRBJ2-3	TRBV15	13	CATSRDLTDTQYF	TGTGCCACCAGCAGAGATCTTACAGATACGCAGTATTTT
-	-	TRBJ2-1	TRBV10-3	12	CAIGAVAYEQFF	TGTGCCATCGGGGCAGTGGCGTATGAGCAGTTCTTC
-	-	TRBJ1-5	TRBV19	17	CASSIRPSGFSNQPQHF	TGTGCCAGTAGTATTCGTCCATCCGGGTTTAGCAATCAGCCCCAGCATTTT
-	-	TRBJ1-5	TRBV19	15	CASRSQGAGNQPQHF	TGTGCCAGTAGATCACAGGGCGCGGGCAATCAGCCCCAGCATTTT
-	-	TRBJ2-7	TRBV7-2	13	CASRASANYEQYF	TGTGCCAGCAGGGCTAGCGCGAACTACGAGCAGTACTTC
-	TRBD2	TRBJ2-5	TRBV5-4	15	CASSSFSGRQETQYF	TGTGCCAGCAGCTCGTTTAGCGGGAGGCAAGAGACCCAGTACTTC
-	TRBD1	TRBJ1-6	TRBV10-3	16	CAISEARGSYNSPLHF	TGTGCCATCAGTGAGGCCAGGGGGTCCTATAATTCACCCCTCCACTTT
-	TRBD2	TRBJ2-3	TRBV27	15	CASSGLAWSTDTQYF	TGTGCCAGCAGTGGACTAGCCTGGAGCACAGATACGCAGTATTTT
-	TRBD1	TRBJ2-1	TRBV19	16	CASWDSRRSSYNEQFF	TGTGCCAGCTGGGACAGCCGACGCAGCTCCTACAATGAGCAGTTCTTC
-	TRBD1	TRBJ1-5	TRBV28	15	CASSLFTGGDQPQHF	TGTGCCAGCAGTTTATTCACAGGGGGCGATCAGCCCCAGCATTTT
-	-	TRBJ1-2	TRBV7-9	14	CASSFGLQKEGYTF	TGTGCCAGCAGCTTTGGCCTCCAAAAGGAGGGCTACACCTTC